This is a list of T cell receptor beta chains from one sample in a study of siplizumab effects on memory and regulatory T cells. Their antigens are not known. TCRdb's copy holds only in-frame clones and misses some; the assay was immunoSEQ multiplex PCR. This sample carries over 15,000 clones, roughly 49% of them seen once, and the ten largest clones take about 5.3%. The specimen sequenced was CFSE-low (dividing) CD4+ T cells sorted from an allogeneic mixed lymphocyte reaction. The origin of the receptors is a human donor in good health; the cells came from an allogeneic mixed lymphocyte reaction. CDR3s include the opening cysteine and the closing phenylalanine or tryptophan. A D gene is named only where the DNA matches it firmly. A clone size is listed for some rows: how often the clone was seen (once, few, many), or a class if it is expanded.

j_call clone_size v_call d_call cdr3_nt cdr3_aa
TRBJ2-7 . TRBV6-5 TRBD1 TGTGCCAGCAGGACCCCGGGACAGGGGACCGAGCAGTACTTC CASRTPGQGTEQYF
TRBJ1-2 medium-sized TRBV6-1 . TGTGCCAGCAGCCAGACAGATTATGGCTACACCTTC CASSQTDYGYTF
TRBJ2-1 few TRBV6-5 . TGTGCCAGCAGTTACTCGCCTAGTTCGAATGAGCAGTTCTTC CASSYSPSSNEQFF
TRBJ1-6 . TRBV11-1 TRBD1 TGTGCCAGCAGCCTTGATCGGGACAGGCCCAACTTT CASSLDRDRPNF
TRBJ2-4 medium-sized TRBV7-2 . TGTGCCAGCAGCCGGGACTGGGGGGACATTCAGTACTTC CASSRDWGDIQYF
TRBJ2-1 few TRBV10-3 . TGTGCCATCACCGCCGGTAATGAGCAGTTCTTC CAITAGNEQFF
TRBJ2-7 . TRBV7-2 . TGTGCCAGCAGCCAACAGAGCTACGAGCAGTACTTC CASSQQSYEQYF
TRBJ1-5 few TRBV7-3 . TGTGCCAGCAGCCCTGACGGAAATCAGCCCCAGCATTTT CASSPDGNQPQHF
TRBJ2-7 . TRBV7-9 TRBD2 TGTGCCAGCAGCTCGACTAGCAGGATTCCAAACGAGCAGTACTTC CASSSTSRIPNEQYF
TRBJ2-1 . TRBV7-2 . TGTGCCAGCAGAGAACCCGGGTGGGATGAGCAGTTCTTC CASREPGWDEQFF
TRBJ1-1 medium-sized TRBV7-3 . TGTGCCAGCAGCTTAATGGCGAACACTGAAGCTTTCTTT CASSLMANTEAFF
TRBJ2-7 . TRBV5-1 . TGCGCCAGCAGCCCTGGGTGGACATTTCGGAACGAGCAGTACTTC CASSPGWTFRNEQYF
TRBJ1-1 . TRBV7-9 . TGTGCCAGCAGCATCTCGGGGGCTCCTGCCACTGAAGCTTTCTTT CASSISGAPATEAFF
TRBJ1-2 few TRBV5-1 . TGCGCCAGCAGCTCGATGGGTCCAGGCCCTGCTGGCTACACCTTC CASSSMGPGPAGYTF
TRBJ2-3 . TRBV9 . TGTGCCAGCAGCGTAGATAGCACAGATACGCAGTATTTT CASSVDSTDTQYF
TRBJ1-2 . TRBV5-3 . TGTGCCAGCAGCTTGGAACAGGGTGGTTTCGGCTACACCTTC CASSLEQGGFGYTF
TRBJ1-1 . TRBV18 . TGTGCCAGCTCACCCGGGGGGCCTGAAGCTTTCTTT CASSPGGPEAFF
TRBJ2-5 . TRBV5-4 TRBD2 TGTGCCAGCAGCCCACCGGGGGTAGCGGGGGGTATGGAGACCCAGTACTTC CASSPPGVAGGMETQYF
TRBJ2-5 . TRBV7-3 TRBD1 TGTGCCAGCAGCTTACAGGGGGCTTCTGAGACCCAGTACTTC CASSLQGASETQYF
TRBJ2-5 . TRBV29-1 . TGCAGCGCCCACTATAGCGGAGGAGGAGAGACCCAGTACTTC CSAHYSGGGETQYF
TRBJ2-3 . TRBV18 . TGTGCCAGCCACACCCTCCTAGATACGCAGTATTTT CASHTLLDTQYF
TRBJ2-3 . TRBV27 TRBD1 TGTGCCAGCAGACTCCACAGGGGAGATACGCAGTATTTT CASRLHRGDTQYF
TRBJ2-3 few TRBV6-5 . TGTGCCAGCAGTCCCGGTCCTAGTGGTACGCAGTATTTT CASSPGPSGTQYF
TRBJ2-7 few TRBV5-6 TRBD2 TGTGCCAGCAGCTTGGGACTAGCTCGGGAGCAGTACTTC CASSLGLAREQYF
TRBJ2-1 . TRBV9 TRBD2 TGTGCCAGCAGCGCGACTAGCGAACGAGGCTATGAGCAGTTCTTC CASSATSERGYEQFF
TRBJ2-7 . TRBV7-2 TRBD2 TGTGCCAGCAGCTCTGGTAGGACTAGCGGGGTTTACGAGCAGTACTTC CASSSGRTSGVYEQYF
TRBJ2-5 . TRBV5-4 . TGTGCCAGCAGCCAGGACGGAGGTAGGGAGACCCAGTACTTC CASSQDGGRETQYF
TRBJ1-2 . TRBV6-5 . TGTGCCAGCAGGGCCGGGATCTATGGCTACACCTTC CASRAGIYGYTF
TRBJ1-1 . TRBV5-4 . TGTGCCAGCAGCTTGGGGATCTGGACTGAAGCTTTCTTT CASSLGIWTEAFF
TRBJ1-2 . TRBV7-2 . TGTGCCAGCAGCTTAGGGTTGAGGCAGGGTATCAATGGCTACACCTTC CASSLGLRQGINGYTF
TRBJ2-2 few TRBV2 . TGTGCCAGCAGTTTAGACACCGGGGAGCTGTTTTTT CASSLDTGELFF
TRBJ2-1 . TRBV6-6 . TGTGCCAGCAGTTACTTCAATTACAATGAGCAGTTCTTC CASSYFNYNEQFF
TRBJ1-4 few TRBV6-1 TRBD1 TGTGCCAGCAGTGTAGAAGGGGGCGAAAAACTGTTTTTT CASSVEGGEKLFF
TRBJ1-6 medium-sized TRBV21-1 . TGTGCCAGCAGCACAATAATACAGGGGTATAATTCACCCCTCCACTTT CASSTIIQGYNSPLHF
TRBJ1-2 . TRBV10-1 TRBD1 TGCGCCAGCAGTGAGTCGAGACAGGGAATTTATGGCTACACCTTC CASSESRQGIYGYTF
TRBJ1-2 . TRBV6-1 . TGTGCCAGCAGCTCCAACTATGGCTACACCTTC CASSSNYGYTF
TRBJ2-5 . TRBV5-1 . TGCGCCAGCAGCTTTGGAGAGACCCAGTACTTC CASSFGETQYF
TRBJ2-7 . TRBV2 . TGTGCCAGCAGTGATGACAGCTACGAGCAGTACTTC CASSDDSYEQYF
TRBJ2-6 . TRBV10-3 . TGTGCCATCAGCGCCGAGGGGGCCAACGTCCTGACTTTC CAISAEGANVLTF
TRBJ1-1 . TRBV5-1 . TGCGCCAGCAGCCCTGAATCTCCGAGTTACACTGAAGCTTTCTTT CASSPESPSYTEAFF
TRBJ2-7 . TRBV11-2 TRBD2 TGTGCCAGCAGCTTAGAGCGGGGGGCCTACGAGCAGTACTTC CASSLERGAYEQYF